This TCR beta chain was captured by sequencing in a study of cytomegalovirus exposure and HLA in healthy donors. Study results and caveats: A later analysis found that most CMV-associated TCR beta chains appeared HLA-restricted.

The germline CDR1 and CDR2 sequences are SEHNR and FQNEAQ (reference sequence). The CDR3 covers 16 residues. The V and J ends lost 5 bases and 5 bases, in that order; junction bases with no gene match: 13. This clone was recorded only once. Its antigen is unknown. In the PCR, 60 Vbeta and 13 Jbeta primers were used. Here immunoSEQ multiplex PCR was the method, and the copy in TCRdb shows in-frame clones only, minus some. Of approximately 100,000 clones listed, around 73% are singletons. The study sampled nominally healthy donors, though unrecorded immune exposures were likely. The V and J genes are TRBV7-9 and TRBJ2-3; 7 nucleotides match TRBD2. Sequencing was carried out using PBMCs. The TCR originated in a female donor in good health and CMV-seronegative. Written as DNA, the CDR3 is TGTGCCAGCAGCACCAATTACGGGGGGATGATAGATACGCAGTATTTT. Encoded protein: CASSTNYGGMIDTQYF.